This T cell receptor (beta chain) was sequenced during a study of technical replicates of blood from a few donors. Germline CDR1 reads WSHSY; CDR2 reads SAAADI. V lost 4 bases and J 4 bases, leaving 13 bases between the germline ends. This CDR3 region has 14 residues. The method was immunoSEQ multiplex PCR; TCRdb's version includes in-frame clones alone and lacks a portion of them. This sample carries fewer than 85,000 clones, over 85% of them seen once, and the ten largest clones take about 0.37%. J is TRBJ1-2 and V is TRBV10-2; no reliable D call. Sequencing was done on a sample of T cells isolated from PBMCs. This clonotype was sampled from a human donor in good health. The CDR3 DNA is TGCGCCAGCAGTGGACGGACTACGATCTATGGCTACACCTTC. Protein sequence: CASSGRTTIYGYTF.